This T cell receptor beta chain came from a study of T cells after yellow fever vaccination. Comment on this clonotype: Its cognate antigen is unknown.

Trimming cost V 3 bases and J 0 bases, with 8 bases left between them. Looked up from germline, CDR1 is SGHTA and CDR2 is FQGNSA. CDR3 length: 14 residues. Study-wide results and caveats: Any FACS-sorted repertoire could hold abundant clonotypes that contaminate it from the bulk population.

5'RACE template switching generated TCR cDNA, adding a universal primer site and UMIs. TCRdb called the 5' RACE reads again in MiXCR, with one record for every CDR3 protein. The sample has over 300,000 distinct CDR3 sequences; 4.1% are singletons. The source material was PBMCs, sampled 5 days after the yellow fever booster vaccination. This chain connects TRBV7-2 to TRBJ2-5, with D maybe TRBD1 (5 bases). This receptor was obtained from a man younger than 35 who received the YFV17D yellow fever vaccine. The CDR3 sequence is CASSFQGNQETQYF. CDR3 DNA sequence: TGTGCCAGCAGCTTTCAGGGTAACCAAGAGACCCAGTACTTC.